Given below is one T cell receptor beta chain in context. Antigen unknown. Each TCR cDNA library carried sample-specific barcodes on both ends. In TCRdb, the 5' RACE reads were re-called with MiXCR into one record per CDR3 protein. This sample has 300,000 to 450,000 distinct CDR3 sequences, with roughly 30% found just once. The sample belongs to a study of identical twins' blood T cells. Points from the study as a whole: Shared environment remains a possible cause of twin similarity. Abundant TCRbeta CDR3s overlapped more between twins than with unrelated donors.

Reared together, all three twin pairs probably met the same infectious agents and vaccines. The ends were cut back, 4 bases at V and 0 bases at J, with 10 bases in the middle. This CDR3 region has 15 residues. Germline lookup yields CDR1 SGHRS and CDR2 YFSETQ. The chain uses TRBV5-1 and TRBJ1-4, with D perhaps TRBD1 (5 bases). The material sequenced was PBMCs. The source is a woman aged 18 to 50 in good health. CDR3 coding DNA: TGCGCCAGCAGCGCGGGACTTCCAACTAATGAAAAACTGTTTTTT. Its translation: CASSAGLPTNEKLFF.